This T cell receptor beta chain stems from a study of blood T cell repertoires in COVID-19. Study summary: Researchers got acute and convalescent COVID-19 samples from the United States, Italy and Spain.

Germline V gene sequence: CDR1 SGHRS, CDR2 YFSETQ. This CDR3 is built from 14 residues. V shed 3 bases and J shed 2 bases, with 11 bases lying between them. Profiling relied on immunoSEQ multiplex PCR, and the TCRdb table lists in-frame clones only, not all of them. The sample yields about 370,000 clones, approximately 87% seen once. Sequencing was carried out using peripheral blood. This sequence originates from a woman aged 25-40 years with COVID-19, enrolled during active disease. V and J are TRBV5-1 and TRBJ1-2, with a weak D call TRBD1 (5 bases). CDR3 in DNA: TGCGCCAGCAGCTCGGGACTCTCCAACTATGGCTACACCTTC. Translation: CASSSGLSNYGYTF.